This T cell receptor beta chain was profiled in a study of T cell repertoires in cytomegalovirus infection (dated by TCRdb to between 2019 and 2020). As for the study more broadly: The HLA type of each donor mattered for the analysis, because public TCR beta signatures pointed to carriage of CMV infection along with the matching HLA type. What the study reported, not specific to this receptor: In both this cohort and an independent roughly 350-donor cohort, the cumulative frequency of public TCR beta family members distinguished carriers of CMV infection plus the relevant HLA type. The ex vivo response was dominated by HLA-C-restricted CMV-specific TCR beta clonotypes, which also provided the single most frequent clonotype in two of eight donors.

This sample was sequenced with an Illumina HiSeq 1500. Using fastp at Q25 and MiXCR, TCRdb reprocessed the public reads and kept productive beta chains. Entries are consolidated by CDR3 protein sequence, retaining the most common genes and DNA. For this sample the table gives around 180,000 distinct CDR3 sequences, of which 15% to 20% were detected only once. The ten largest account for less than 3% of the sample. A note on this clonotype: The antigen this receptor binds is unknown. No base quality values were provided; no much bigger clone lies one nucleotide off.

CDR1 and CDR2, per the germline V gene, are SQVTM and ANQGSEA. From the cysteine through the phenylalanine, the CDR3 covers 12 amino acids. The only DNA kept is the CDR3, 36 bases in frame from the first base. V lost 1 base and J lost 6 bases; the stretch between them is 6 bases long. The source of this sequence is a human donor in good health (CMV status not recorded). Some clones in this sample may be carry-over from other donors' samples. The chain joins TRBV29-1 to TRBJ2-2, with the D gene not clear enough to name. Sequenced material: PBMCs. The nucleotides read TGCAGCGTTGAAGTCTTCGCCGGGGAGCTGTTTTTT. This sequence encodes CSVEVFAGELFF.